These 22 T cell receptor beta chains were sequenced from one sample in a study of T-cell reconstitution after alpha-beta-depleted transplantation in children. The TCRbeta library was prepared with unique molecular identifiers. Via MiXCR, TCRdb re-called the PCR reads, giving one row per CDR3 protein. The sample lists around 580,000 distinct CDR3 sequences; 27% were seen once. The sample consisted of PBMCs, taken before TCRalphabeta/CD19-depleted stem cell transplant. The receptors derive from a boy under three years old with Wiskott-Aldrich syndrome, due to receive a stem cell transplant.

At least ten counts were recorded for this clonotype. The V call is TRBV12-3 or TRBV12-4, the J call TRBJ1-2; 7 bases map to TRBD1. This CDR3 is 14 amino acids long. With V trimmed by 5 bases and J by 4 bases, 7 bases remained unmatched. The CDR3 is CASSPVQGRYGYTF. The CDR3 DNA sequence: TGTGCCAGCAGTCCGGTACAGGGGCGCTATGGCTACACCTTC.

The rearrangement uses TRBV11-2 and TRBJ2-3; D is perhaps TRBD1 or TRBD2 (5 bases each). The CDR3 extends over 16 amino acids. Trimming removed 5 bases at V and 2 bases at J, with 17 bases between. CDR1 and CDR2 (germline): SGHAT, FQNNGV. CDR3 sequence: CASSRRRDLTTDTQYF. CDR3 DNA: TGTGCCAGCAGCAGGCGCCGGGACCTGACCACAGATACGCAGTATTTT.

J is TRBJ1-1 and V is TRBV7-2, with 9 bases lining up with TRBD1. The CDR3 sequence is 16 residues long. Germline-derived CDR1 and CDR2 are SGHTA and FQGNSA. Trimming at V came to 5 bases and at J to 5 bases, leaving 12 bases not matched to a gene. CDR3 sequence reads: CASSQAYRGLRTEAFF. DNA of the CDR3: TGTGCCAGCAGCCAAGCCTACAGGGGGCTAAGAACTGAAGCTTTCTTT.

This clonotype was counted only a few times. This chain uses TRBV12-3 or TRBV12-4 with TRBJ2-7; the D call may be TRBD1 or TRBD2 (5 bases each). The CDR3 covers 15 residues. V dropped 4 bases and J dropped 2 bases, with 15 bases sitting between them. CDR3 residues: CASSSTGTKAYEQYF. The CDR3 DNA follows: TGTGCCAGCAGTTCCACCGGGACCAAAGCCTACGAGCAGTACTTC.

The rearrangement uses TRBV20-1 and TRBJ1-2; 8 bases are shared with TRBD1. The CDR3 runs to 14 residues. CDR1 is DFQATT, CDR2 SNEGSKA, per germline (reference sequence). Trimming removed 3 bases from V and 6 bases from J; junction bases left unmatched: 9. The CDR3 sequence is CSARIRDRIDGYTF. The DNA for the CDR3 is TGCAGTGCTAGGATCCGGGACAGGATCGATGGCTACACCTTC.

A few counts support this clonotype. This sequence joins TRBV27 and TRBJ2-7; 11 nucleotides agree with TRBD1. The germline V gene has CDR1 MNHEY and CDR2 SMNVEV (reference sequence). V lost 2 bases to trimming and J lost 5 bases; unmatched junction nucleotides: 8. The CDR3 is 16 residues long. This CDR3 is CASSLRWTGGINEQYF. The CDR3, as DNA: TGTGCCAGCAGTTTACGGTGGACAGGGGGCATCAACGAGCAGTACTTC.

This clonotype occurred a few times. The chain employs TRBV12-3 or TRBV12-4 and TRBJ1-1; tentatively, D is TRBD1 (5 bases). The V and J ends lost 1 base and 5 bases respectively, with 8 bases between them. The CDR3 runs to 13 residues. The CDR3 is CASSLVGRTEAFF. The CDR3 DNA follows: TGTGCCAGCAGTTTAGTGGGGCGAACTGAAGCTTTCTTT.

The chain's CDR3 is CASSALAGGSYEQYF. The CDR3, as DNA: TGCGCCAGCAGCGCACTAGCGGGGGGCTCCTACGAGCAGTACTTC. The rearrangement joins TRBV5-1 to TRBJ2-7; 12 nucleotides align to TRBD2. From germline, CDR1 is SGHRS and CDR2 YFSETQ. This CDR3 is built from 15 residues. Unmatched junction bases numbered 2, after V lost 4 bases and J lost 0 bases. Looking up the rest from reference TRBV5-1 and TRBJ2-7 gives the full variable domain: KAGVTQTPRYLIKTRGQQVTLSCSPISGHRSVSWYQQTPGQGLQFLFEYFSETQRNKGNFPGRFSGRQFSNSRSEMNVSTLELGDSALYLCASSALAGGSYEQYFGPGTRLTVT.

The chain links TRBV7-3 to TRBJ2-3, with D maybe TRBD1 (6 bases). With 4 bases removed from V and 6 bases from J, the gap between germline ends came to 17 bases. The germline V gene has CDR1 SGHTA and CDR2 FQGTGA. The CDR3 loop spans 15 amino acids. CDR3 region: CASSYVRGSIDTQYF. CDR3 DNA: TGTGCCAGCAGCTACGTCAGGGGTAGCATCGATACGCAGTATTTT.

The rearrangement links TRBV15 to TRBJ2-3; D uncertain. CDR3 length: 12 residues. Germline-derived CDR1 and CDR2 are LNHNV and YYDKDF (reference sequence). The CDR3 sequence is CAPHGSTDTQYF. The CDR3, as DNA: TGTGCTCCCCACGGGAGCACAGATACGCAGTATTTT.

This clonotype was counted between two and nine times. The chain employs TRBV9 and TRBJ2-2; D possibly matches TRBD1 or TRBD2 (7 bases each). V was pared by 4 bases and J by 3 bases, with 19 bases between. The CDR3 has 17 amino acids. Germline lookup yields CDR1 SGDLS and CDR2 YYNGEE. The CDR3 sequence: CASSLGGGGFYTGELFF. CDR3 nucleotides: TGTGCCAGCAGCCTCGGGGGAGGGGGCTTTTACACCGGGGAGCTGTTTTTT. Drawing the rest from reference TRBV9 and TRBJ2-2, the complete variable domain is DSGVTQTPKHLITATGQRVTLRCSPRSGDLSVYWYQQSLDQGLQFLIQYYNGEERAKGNILERFSAQQFPDLHSELNLSSLELGDSALYFCASSLGGGGFYTGELFFGEGSRLTVL.

This clonotype was recorded at least ten times. The rearrangement links TRBV28 to TRBJ1-5; D remains ambiguous. The CDR3 sequence is 12 residues long. CDR1 is MDHEN and CDR2 is SYDVKM in the germline V gene. Trimming removed 3 bases from V and 4 bases from J, with 4 bases in between. The chain's CDR3 is CASSLRNQPQHF. The CDR3, as DNA: TGTGCCAGCAGTTTGCGGAATCAGCCCCAGCATTTT.

This clonotype has a handful of counts. This chain uses TRBV20-1 with TRBJ2-1; 7 bases line up with TRBD2. CDR1 and CDR2 from the germline V gene are DFQATT and SNEGSKA (reference sequence). The CDR3 runs to 14 residues. Trimming cost V 3 bases and J 2 bases; bases outside gene matches: 4. DNA for the CDR3: TGCAGTGCTAGCCGGGGGAGGGCCTACAATGAGCAGTTCTTC. Protein product: CSASRGRAYNEQFF.

V gene TRBV20-1 combines with J gene TRBJ2-1; D is perhaps TRBD2 (6 bases). The CDR3 is 14 residues long. Germline V gives CDR1 DFQATT, CDR2 SNEGSKA (reference sequence). The V end was cut by 3 bases, the J end by 4 bases, with 13 bases between. CDR3 sequence: CSARRGVLYNEQFF. As DNA, the CDR3 is TGCAGTGCTAGGCGGGGAGTCTTATACAATGAGCAGTTCTTC.

This clonotype came up a few times. The chain links TRBV29-1 to TRBJ2-7, with D maybe TRBD1 (6 bases). CDR3 length: 12 amino acids. Trimming cost V 4 bases and J 8 bases, with 15 bases left between them. Germline CDR1 is SQVTM and CDR2 is ANQGSEA. The CDR3 DNA sequence: TGCAGCGTTGTACTTACAGGACAGAAGCAGTACTTC. It specifies CSVVLTGQKQYF.

This clonotype showed up many times. The chain couples TRBV5-1 to TRBJ2-3, with no clear D. CDR1 SGHRS and CDR2 YFSETQ come from the germline V gene. The CDR3 runs to 16 residues. Trimming removed 0 bases at V and 1 base at J, with 12 bases between. CDR3 bases: TGCGCCAGCAGCTTGGCCGGGCTGGCGGGCACAGATACGCAGTATTTT. Translation gives CASSLAGLAGTDTQYF.

This clonotype was observed a few times. The genes are TRBV4-1 and TRBJ1-5; D is perhaps TRBD1 (5 bases). The germline gives CDR1 MGHRA, CDR2 YSYEKL. The CDR3 loop spans 18 amino acids. Between the trimmed V and J ends, which lost 1 base and 1 base, there was a span of 17 bases. The CDR3 spells CASSQVGQGGPSNQPQHF. In DNA form, the CDR3 reads TGCGCCAGCAGCCAAGTAGGGCAGGGAGGACCGAGCAATCAGCCCCAGCATTTT.

The J gene is TRBJ1-1, the V gene TRBV5-1, with D perhaps matching TRBD1 (5 bases). Germline CDR1 reads SGHRS; CDR2 reads YFSETQ. The length of the CDR3 is 14 residues. The V end was cut by 2 bases, the J end by 1 base, with 9 bases between. CDR3 residues: CASSLGARNTEAFF. The CDR3, as DNA: TGCGCCAGCAGCTTAGGGGCTAGGAACACTGAAGCTTTCTTT.

There are a few counts of this clonotype. The CDR3 region has the DNA TGCGCCAGCAACCCCAGGCCCTCCTACAATGAGCAGTTCTTC. This encodes CASNPRPSYNEQFF. The rearrangement uses TRBV5-1 and TRBJ2-1; D not resolved. CDR3 length: 14 residues. With 6 bases removed from V and 0 bases from J, the gap between germline ends came to 10 bases. Germline CDR1 reads SGHRS; CDR2 reads YFSETQ.

The CDR3 nucleotides read TGTGCCAGCAGCTTGCGGAACAGGGTAGTGTCCTACAATGAGCAGTTCTTC. This codes for CASSLRNRVVSYNEQFF. V usage is TRBV5-6 and J usage is TRBJ2-1; D might be TRBD1 (6 bases). The CDR3 is made up of 17 amino acids. The germline V and J ends were trimmed by 1 base and 1 base, with 15 bases remaining between them. Germline CDR1 reads SGHDT; CDR2 reads YYEEEE.

This clonotype was found a few times. This sequence joins TRBV12-3 or TRBV12-4 and TRBJ2-2; no definite D call. The CDR3 is 14 residues long. Trimming took 3 bases from V and 7 from J, leaving 12 bases between them. The CDR3 loop reads CASSFSLGIGELFF. The CDR3 DNA reads as TGTGCCAGCAGTTTTTCGCTGGGAATCGGGGAGCTGTTTTTT.

This clonotype was seen only a few times. The chain couples TRBV7-2 to TRBJ2-4, with D possibly matching TRBD1 (6 bases). Germline-derived CDR1 and CDR2 are SGHTA and FQGNSA. Trimming removed 2 bases at V and 3 bases at J, with 14 bases between. The CDR3 has 16 residues. CDR3 in amino acids: CASSLRGGQSKNIQYF. Written as DNA, the CDR3 is TGTGCCAGCAGCTTACGAGGCGGACAGAGCAAAAACATTCAGTACTTC.